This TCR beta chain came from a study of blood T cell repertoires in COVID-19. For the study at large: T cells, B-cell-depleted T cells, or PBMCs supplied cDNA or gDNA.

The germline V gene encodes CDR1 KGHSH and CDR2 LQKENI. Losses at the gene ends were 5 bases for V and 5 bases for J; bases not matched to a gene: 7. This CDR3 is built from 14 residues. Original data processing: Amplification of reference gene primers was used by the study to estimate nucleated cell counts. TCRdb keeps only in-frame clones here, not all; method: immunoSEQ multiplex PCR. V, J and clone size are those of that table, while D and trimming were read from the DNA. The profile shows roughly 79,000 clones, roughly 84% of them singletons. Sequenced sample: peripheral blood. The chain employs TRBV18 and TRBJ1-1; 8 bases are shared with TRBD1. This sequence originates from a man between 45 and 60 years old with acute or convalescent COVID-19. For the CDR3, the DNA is TGTGCCAGCTCATCGACAGGGGCTGCGACTGAAGCTTTCTTT. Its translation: CASSSTGAATEAFF.